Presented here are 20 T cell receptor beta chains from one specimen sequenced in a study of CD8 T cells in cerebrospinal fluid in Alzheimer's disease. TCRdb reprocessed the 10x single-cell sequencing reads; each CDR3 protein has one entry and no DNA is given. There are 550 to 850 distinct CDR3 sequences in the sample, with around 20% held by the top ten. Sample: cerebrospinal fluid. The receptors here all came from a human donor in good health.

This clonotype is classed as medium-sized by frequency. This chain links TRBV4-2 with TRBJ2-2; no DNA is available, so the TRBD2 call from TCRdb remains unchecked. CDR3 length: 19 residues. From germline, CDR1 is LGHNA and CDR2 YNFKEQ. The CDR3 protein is CASSQDSSGGTANTGELFF.

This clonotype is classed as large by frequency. This chain's CDR3 is CASSLTGGPDNEQFF. The chain links TRBV7-6 to TRBJ2-1. Germline CDR1 reads SGHVS; CDR2 reads FNYEAQ. The CDR3 is 15 amino acids.

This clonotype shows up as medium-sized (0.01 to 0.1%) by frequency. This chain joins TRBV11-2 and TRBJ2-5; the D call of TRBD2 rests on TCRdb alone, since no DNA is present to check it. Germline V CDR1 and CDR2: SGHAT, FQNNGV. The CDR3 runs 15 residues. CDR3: CASSRMRGQQETQYF.

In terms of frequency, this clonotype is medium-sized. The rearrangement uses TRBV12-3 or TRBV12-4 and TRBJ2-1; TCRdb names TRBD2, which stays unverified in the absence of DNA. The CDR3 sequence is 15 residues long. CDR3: CASSRGGGFGNEQFF.

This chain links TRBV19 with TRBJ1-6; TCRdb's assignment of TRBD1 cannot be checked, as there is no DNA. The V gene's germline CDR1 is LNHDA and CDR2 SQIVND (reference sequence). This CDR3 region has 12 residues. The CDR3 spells CASGQYNSPLHF. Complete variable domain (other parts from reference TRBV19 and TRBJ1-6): DGGITQSPKYLFRKEGQNVTLSCEQNLNHDAMYWYRQDPGQGLRLIYYSQIVNDFQKGDIAEGYSVSREKKESFPLTVTSAQKNPTAFYLCASGQYNSPLHFGNGTRLTVT.

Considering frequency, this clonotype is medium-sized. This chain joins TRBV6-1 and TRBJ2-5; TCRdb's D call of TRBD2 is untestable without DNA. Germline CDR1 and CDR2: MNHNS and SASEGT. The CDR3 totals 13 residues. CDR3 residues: CASSQLLAETQYF.

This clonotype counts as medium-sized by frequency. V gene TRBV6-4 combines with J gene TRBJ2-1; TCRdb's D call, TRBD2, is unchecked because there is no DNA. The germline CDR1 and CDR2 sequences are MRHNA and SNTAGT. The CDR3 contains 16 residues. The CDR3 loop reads CASSRTSGGPYNEQFF.

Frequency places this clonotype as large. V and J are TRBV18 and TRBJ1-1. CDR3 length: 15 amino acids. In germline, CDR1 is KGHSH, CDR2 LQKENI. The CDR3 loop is CASSPQGSMNTEAFF.

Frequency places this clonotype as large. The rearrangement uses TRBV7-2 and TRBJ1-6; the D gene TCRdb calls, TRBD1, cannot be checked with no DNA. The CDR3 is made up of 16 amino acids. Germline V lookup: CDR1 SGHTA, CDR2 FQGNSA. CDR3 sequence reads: CASSLGGADWNSPLHF.

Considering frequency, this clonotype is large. The CDR3 here is CASSETGRQETQYF. The chain links TRBV5-4 to TRBJ2-5; the D call from TCRdb, TRBD1, cannot be confirmed without DNA. Per the germline V gene, CDR1 is SGHNT and CDR2 is YYREEE (reference sequence). The CDR3 extends over 14 amino acids.

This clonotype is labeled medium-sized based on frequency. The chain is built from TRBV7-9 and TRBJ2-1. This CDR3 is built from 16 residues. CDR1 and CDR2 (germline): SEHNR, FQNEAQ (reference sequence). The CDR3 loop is CASSLGGGRAYNEQFF.

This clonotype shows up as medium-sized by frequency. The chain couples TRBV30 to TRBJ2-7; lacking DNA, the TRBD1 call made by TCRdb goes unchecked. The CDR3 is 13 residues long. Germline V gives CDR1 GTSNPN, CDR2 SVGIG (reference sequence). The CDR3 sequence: CAWSVGIPYEQYF.

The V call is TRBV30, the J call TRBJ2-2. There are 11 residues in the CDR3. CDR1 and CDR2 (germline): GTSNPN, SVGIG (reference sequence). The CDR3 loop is CAWIEIGELFF.

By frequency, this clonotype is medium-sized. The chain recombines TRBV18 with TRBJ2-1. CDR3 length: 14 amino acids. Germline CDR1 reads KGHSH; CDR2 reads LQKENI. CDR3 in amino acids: CASSPGSQDNEQFF.

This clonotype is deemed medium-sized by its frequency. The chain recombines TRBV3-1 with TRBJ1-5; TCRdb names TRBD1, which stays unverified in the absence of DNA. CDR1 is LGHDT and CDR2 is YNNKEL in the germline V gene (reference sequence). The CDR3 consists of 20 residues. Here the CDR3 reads CASSHDFSLIADSHRQPQHF.

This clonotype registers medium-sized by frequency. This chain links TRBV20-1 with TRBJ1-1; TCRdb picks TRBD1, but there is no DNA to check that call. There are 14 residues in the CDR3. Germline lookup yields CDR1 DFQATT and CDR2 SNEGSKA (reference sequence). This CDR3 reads CSARDIQGITEAFF.

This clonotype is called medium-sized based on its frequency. The chain's CDR3 is CASSLKTPVAFF. The V call is TRBV12-3 or TRBV12-4, the J call TRBJ1-1; with no DNA, the TCRdb D assignment of TRBD1 cannot be verified. The CDR3 has 12 residues.

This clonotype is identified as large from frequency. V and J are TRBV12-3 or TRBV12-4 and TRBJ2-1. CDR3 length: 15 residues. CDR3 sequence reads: CASSPKTLGYNEQFF.

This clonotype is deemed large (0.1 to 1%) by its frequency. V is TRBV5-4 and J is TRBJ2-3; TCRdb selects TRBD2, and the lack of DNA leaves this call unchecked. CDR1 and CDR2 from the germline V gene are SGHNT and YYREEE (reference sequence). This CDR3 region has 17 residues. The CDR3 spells CASSLAPAGVNTDTQYF.

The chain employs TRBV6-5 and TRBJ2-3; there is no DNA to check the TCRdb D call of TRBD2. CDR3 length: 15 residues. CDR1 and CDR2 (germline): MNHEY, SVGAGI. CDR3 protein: CASSYVASGEATQYF.